A single sample gave rise to the 21 T cell receptor beta chains below, sequenced in a study of T cell responses to AZD1222 COVID-19 vaccine (dated by TCRdb to the early 2020s). The protocol used for the library was the immunoSEQ multiplex PCR assay. Imported from immuneACCESS, the table was reduced by TCRdb to in-frame sequences with V and J called. These copies leave out some clones; in studies compared against another copy, an unresolved V gene accounts for under half, and the cause of the remainder is not known. This sample holds around 120,000 clones; 85% to 90% were observed only once. Under 4.5% of the sample lies in the top ten. The meaning of the sample's time point label: baseline before first vaccination. The input for sequencing was peripheral blood, taken on day 0 of AZD1222 vaccination. The origin of the receptors is an adult in good health.

J is TRBJ1-5 and V is TRBV2; 7 bases agree with TRBD1. Germline loops: CDR1 SNHLY, CDR2 FYNNEI. V was pared by 8 bases and J by 0 bases, with 4 bases of the junction left unmatched. This CDR3 contains 14 residues. CDR3 DNA sequence: TGTGCCAGCCGGGACAGTTATAGCAATCAGCCCCAGCATTTT. Its protein product is CASRDSYSNQPQHF.

The rearrangement joins TRBV10-2 to TRBJ1-5; 8 bases agree with TRBD1. The CDR3 extends over 14 amino acids. The V and J ends lost 1 base and 6 bases, in that order; junction bases with no gene match: 2. Germline values: CDR1 WSHSY, CDR2 SAAADI. The DNA of the CDR3 is TGCGCCAGCAGTGAGTTCAGGGGGCCTCAGCCCCAGCATTTT. It specifies CASSEFRGPQPQHF.

The chain carries TRBV7-3 and TRBJ1-5; a possible D gene is TRBD1 (5 bases). Trimming left V 2 bases short and J 4 bases short, with 12 bases between. The CDR3 spans 15 residues. Germline CDR1 reads SGHTA; CDR2 reads FQGTGA. The CDR3 here is CASSLDGGRNQPQHF. In nucleotides, the CDR3 is TGTGCCAGCAGCTTAGACGGGGGGAGGAATCAGCCCCAGCATTTT.

This chain connects TRBV5-1 to TRBJ2-5; D is uncertain. Per germline, CDR1 SGHRS and CDR2 YFSETQ. Trimming pared 4 bases from V and 0 bases from J, leaving 16 bases between. The CDR3 runs 16 residues. In DNA form, the CDR3 reads TGCGCCAGCAGCGGATTGGCCCCGGCGGACCAAGAGACCCAGTACTTC. This codes for CASSGLAPADQETQYF.

The chain combines TRBV4-3 with TRBJ1-6, with D possibly being TRBD1 (6 bases). Germline CDR1 reads LGHNA; CDR2 reads YSLEER. The CDR3 contains 20 residues. V was cut by 4 bases and J by 0 bases, with 22 bases left in between. The CDR3 is CASSRSAGARGRSYNSPLHF. As DNA, the CDR3 is TGCGCCAGCAGCCGCTCAGCAGGGGCCCGTGGCCGCTCCTATAATTCACCCCTCCACTTT.

The chain is built from TRBV18 and TRBJ2-4, with TRBD1 identical over 8 bases. J gave up 8 bases and V 5 bases, and 8 bases lay outside the gene matches. CDR3 length equals 14 residues. The germline V gene has CDR1 KGHSH and CDR2 LQKENI. The CDR3 protein is CASSSGQGTYIQYF. The DNA of the CDR3 is TGTGCCAGCTCAAGCGGACAGGGAACGTACATTCAGTACTTC.

V usage is TRBV6-2 or TRBV6-3 and J usage is TRBJ2-3; possible D gene TRBD1, 5 bases. V dropped 4 bases and J dropped 9 bases, with 11 bases sitting between them. Germline values: CDR1 MNHEY, CDR2 SVGEGT. The CDR3 is 12 residues long. This chain's CDR3 is CASSSRVRTQYF. The CDR3 DNA sequence: TGTGCCAGCAGTTCCAGGGTCCGGACGCAGTATTTT.

The chain is built from TRBV12-3 or TRBV12-4 and TRBJ1-2; D is unresolved. The CDR3 extends over 13 amino acids. The V end was cut by 5 bases, the J end by 6 bases, with 13 bases between. The CDR3 region is CASSPRGGDGYTF. The DNA for the CDR3 is TGTGCCAGCAGTCCCCGGGGTGGGGATGGCTACACCTTC.

The chain combines TRBV7-9 with TRBJ2-7; either TRBD1 or TRBD2 may fit D (5 bases each). The germline V gene has CDR1 SEHNR and CDR2 FQNEAQ (reference sequence). Trimming took off 5 bases at V and 4 bases at J, with 18 bases between the two ends. The CDR3 extends over 15 amino acids. CDR3 sequence reads: CASSSLAQGPYEQYF. The CDR3 region has the DNA TGTGCCAGCAGCAGCCTGGCTCAGGGACCTTACGAGCAGTACTTC.

The chain recombines TRBV5-1 with TRBJ2-2; D unresolved. Germline CDR1 is SGHRS and CDR2 is YFSETQ. The CDR3 is made up of 13 amino acids. Trimming left V 3 bases short and J 5 bases short, with 8 bases between. The DNA of the CDR3 is TGCGCCAGCAGCTCAGGATTTACCGGGGAGCTGTTTTTT. This encodes CASSSGFTGELFF.

This chain connects TRBV10-1 to TRBJ2-7; 10 nucleotides match TRBD1. With 7 bases clipped from V and 9 bases from J, the junction kept 12 bases outside the gene matches. The CDR3 consists of 14 residues. Germline CDR1 is WNHNN and CDR2 is SYGVQD (reference sequence). Written as DNA, the CDR3 is TGCGCCAGCACCCCCCGGGACAGGGGCCAGGGGCAGTACTTC. Amino acid sequence: CASTPRDRGQGQYF.

V is TRBV6-5 and J is TRBJ2-1; possibly TRBD2 for D (6 bases). The CDR3 is made up of 11 amino acids. Germline V gene data show CDR1 as MNHEY and CDR2 as SVGAGI. V lost 6 bases and J 8 bases, leaving 8 bases between the germline ends. CDR3 protein: CASRSGDEQFF. In DNA, the CDR3 is TGTGCCAGCAGGTCGGGGGATGAGCAGTTCTTC.

This chain connects TRBV3-1 (or the pseudogene TRBV3-2) to TRBJ2-5, with 7 bases fitting TRBD2. The length of the CDR3 is 15 residues. CDR1 and CDR2 (germline): LGHDT, YNNKEL (reference sequence). J was trimmed by 4 bases and V by 4 bases; bases with no gene match: 9. In nucleotides, the CDR3 is TGTGCCAGCAGCCCCACGCGGACTAGGATAGAGACCCAGTACTTC. Protein sequence: CASSPTRTRIETQYF.

This rearrangement joins TRBV9 to TRBJ1-3, with D hard to call. The CDR3 spans 14 residues. V gave up 0 bases and J gave up 0 bases, with 4 bases separating them. Germline CDR1 SGDLS, CDR2 YYNGEE. CDR3 in amino acids: CASSVGLSGNTIYF. The CDR3 nucleotides read TGTGCCAGCAGCGTAGGGCTCTCTGGAAACACCATATATTTT.

The J gene is TRBJ1-6, the V gene TRBV19, with D possibly matching TRBD1 (6 bases). The V and J ends lost 2 bases and 9 bases respectively, with 11 bases between them. Germline values: CDR1 LNHDA, CDR2 SQIVND (reference sequence). The CDR3 has 14 amino acids. The CDR3: CASSINRESSPLHF. The CDR3, as DNA: TGTGCCAGTAGTATAAACAGGGAAAGTTCACCCCTCCACTTT.

The chain uses TRBV7-8 and TRBJ2-7, with TRBD1 matching 8 bases. The CDR3 is made up of 14 amino acids. Germline V CDR1 and CDR2: SGHVS, FQNEAQ. With 0 bases clipped from V and 2 bases from J, the junction kept 0 bases outside the gene matches. The CDR3, as DNA: TGTGCCAGCAGCTTAGCGGGACAGGCCTACGAGCAGTACTTC. It codes for CASSLAGQAYEQYF.

This sequence joins TRBV5-8 and TRBJ2-2, with 9 bases identical to TRBD1. The germline gives CDR1 SGHTS, CDR2 YDEGEE. Unmatched junction bases numbered 3, after V lost 0 bases and J lost 3 bases. The CDR3 runs to 16 residues. The CDR3 DNA is TGTGCCAGCAGCTTGGGGAGGACAGGGGACACCGGGGAGCTGTTTTTT. Encoded protein: CASSLGRTGDTGELFF.

The J gene is TRBJ1-5, the V gene TRBV3-1 (or the pseudogene TRBV3-2), with TRBD1 matching 7 bases. With 3 bases clipped from V and 6 bases from J, the junction kept 8 bases outside the gene matches. CDR1 and CDR2 (germline): LGHDT, YNNKEL (reference sequence). This CDR3 has 15 residues. CDR3 loop: CASSHQTGVGQPQHF. In DNA, the CDR3 is TGTGCCAGCAGCCACCAAACAGGGGTCGGTCAGCCCCAGCATTTT.

V and J are TRBV7-3 and TRBJ1-6, with 7 nucleotides matching TRBD1. Germline trimming cut 2 bases from V and 5 bases from J; bases unmatched to any gene: 3. CDR3 length: 15 residues. The V gene's germline CDR1 is SGHTA and CDR2 FQGTGA. The CDR3 spells CASSLQGQDNSPLHF. DNA of the CDR3: TGTGCCAGCAGCTTACAAGGACAGGATAATTCACCCCTCCACTTT.

The chain is built from TRBV28 and TRBJ1-1; D is perhaps TRBD1 (6 bases). This CDR3 contains 14 residues. Germline CDR1 MDHEN, CDR2 SYDVKM. V was pared by 4 bases and J by 4 bases, with 13 bases between. The CDR3 region has the DNA TGTGCCAGCAGTTCCACAGGGACGCGCACTGAAGCTTTCTTT. Translated: CASSSTGTRTEAFF.

V is TRBV5-1 and J is TRBJ1-5; perhaps TRBD1 as D (5 bases). Germline V gene lookup returns CDR1 SGHRS and CDR2 YFSETQ. This CDR3 spans 13 amino acids. Trimming stripped 5 bases from V and 4 bases from J, with 10 bases between. The CDR3 DNA reads TGCGCCAGCAGTCCGGGGGAAAATCAGCCCCAGCATTTT. Translating it yields CASSPGENQPQHF.